This T cell receptor beta chain derives from a study of T cell responses to AZD1222 COVID-19 vaccine. The V gene end was trimmed by 6 bases and the J gene end by 6 bases; junction bases not matched to a gene: 11. This CDR3 comprises 16 residues. From germline, CDR1 is SNHLY and CDR2 FYNNEI. General study points: Vaccine-associated CD4 TCRs ranged over spike, dominating at 160-218 and 743-854. Reports say nearly half of spike-specific TCRs go after unmutated variant regions. Recipients of two AZD1222 doses showed rising Spike-specific TCR breadth and depth. Clonal diversity may have been underestimated in mostly white British donors.

Data came from immunoSEQ multiplex PCR; TCRdb stores just in-frame clones and leaves some out. The table records over 45,000 clones, roughly 85% of them present only once. Worth noting for this clone: Its target is unknown.

The gene calls are TRBV2 and TRBJ1-4; 9 bases agree with TRBD1. Sample: peripheral blood, taken on day 0 of AZD1222 vaccination. This TCR came from an adult in good health. The CDR3 spells CASSRDRVARDEKLFF. The CDR3 bases are TGTGCCAGCAGCCGGGACAGGGTGGCCCGGGATGAAAAACTGTTTTTT. Full variable domain (rest looked up from reference TRBV2 and TRBJ1-4): EPEVTQTPSHQVTQMGQEVILRCVPISNHLYFYWYRQILGQKVEFLVSFYNNEISEKSEIFDDQFSVERPDGSNFTLKIRSTKLEDSAMYFCASSRDRVARDEKLFFGSGTQLSVL.